The source of this T cell receptor (beta chain) is a study of cytomegalovirus exposure and HLA in healthy donors. Findings of the study overall: In terms of immune exposure information, only CMV serostatus was available. Most TCR sequences showed up rarely, but some public TCRs showed up in many donors.

Regarding this clone: Its antigen is not known.

The PCR had 60 Vbeta and 13 Jbeta primers. Here immunoSEQ multiplex PCR was the method, and the copy in TCRdb shows in-frame clones only, minus some. Among about 160,000 clones listed, around 85% were seen once. The trim removed 3 bases at V and 2 bases at J, leaving 7 bases unmatched. Per germline, CDR1 SGDLS and CDR2 YYNGEE. The CDR3 covers 16 residues. The sample comprised PBMCs. The TCR sequence derives from a boy between 2 and 10 years old in good health and CMV-seronegative. This chain connects TRBV9 to TRBJ1-1, with TRBD1 identical over 10 bases. CDR3 protein: CASSAGQGLFNTEAFF. CDR3 nucleotide sequence: TGTGCCAGCAGCGCGGGACAGGGGCTCTTCAACACTGAAGCTTTCTTT.